This T cell receptor beta chain was sequenced for a study of identical twins. The study's findings and limits: The models systematically underestimated how much out-of-frame TCR alpha was shared in monozygotic twins.

TCRdb passed the 5' RACE reads through MiXCR, listing each CDR3 protein once. The data contain roughly 230,000 distinct CDR3 sequences, about 9% of them singletons. V lost 7 bases and J lost 0, with 11 bases in between. Germline assignment: CDR1 SNHLY and CDR2 FYNNEI. The CDR3 sequence is 14 residues long. To note about this clonotype: Its antigen is unidentified.

The same specimen was also included in a second study, on yellow fever vaccine responses in identical twins.

The TCR originated in a woman younger than 30 in good health. Sequencing was performed on CD8+ T cells sorted from blood. The chain couples TRBV2 to TRBJ2-3; D is unresolved. This CDR3 is CASKPGASTDTQYF. CDR3 sequence (DNA): TGTGCCAGCAAACCCGGTGCTAGCACAGATACGCAGTATTTT.